This TCR beta chain came from a study of blood T cell repertoires in COVID-19. Across the whole study: The United States, Italy and Spain provided the acute and convalescent COVID-19 samples. T cells, B-cell-depleted T cells, or PBMCs provided the cDNA or gDNA that served as material.

The CDR3 extends over 17 amino acids. Trimming left V 1 base short and J 1 base short, with 16 bases between. The germline CDR1 and CDR2 sequences are LGHNT and FRNRAP. Authors' processing steps: Estimation of nucleated cell counts was performed using reference gene primer amplification. TCRdb's table, derived via immunoSEQ multiplex PCR, lists solely in-frame clones and lacks some. The V and J calls and clone size are taken from that table; D and trimming were inferred from the DNA. The profile shows about 210,000 clones, about nine tenths of them singletons. The chain employs TRBV12-5 and TRBJ1-1; D gene ambiguous. The receptor comes from an older man with acute or convalescent COVID-19. Sequenced material: peripheral blood. The DNA of the CDR3 is TGTGCTAGTGGTTTGGGAAGAAGCGGGGATTCGAACACTGAAGCTTTCTTT. It specifies CASGLGRSGDSNTEAFF.